This T cell receptor beta chain was sequenced during a study of vaccination effects on CD4 cells after COVID-19. General study points: Convalescent patients were scarce, and early post-infection timepoints were absent.

Following a roughly 11-day culture, CD4+ T cells were purified. Vaccinees lacked prior SARS-CoV-2 infection and tested negative for nucleocapsid antibodies. Concerning this clone: Its antigen is undetermined.

Trimming at V came to 2 bases and at J to 3 bases, leaving 1 base not matched to a gene. Germline V CDR1 and CDR2: LGHNA, YNFKEQ. The CDR3 spans 14 residues. The repertoire was sequenced with immunoSEQ multiplex PCR; TCRdb's copy has only in-frame clones and lacks some. Here the sample spans almost 40,000 clones, about 81% being singletons. The chain carries TRBV4-2 and TRBJ2-1; 7 nucleotides agree with TRBD1. Sample: CD4+ T cells from PBMCs cultured without peptide, taken before COVID-19 vaccination. This sequence was found in a human donor who received a COVID-19 vaccine. The chain's CDR3 is CASSQRDSYNEQFF. The CDR3 DNA follows: TGTGCCAGCAGCCAACGGGACAGCTACAATGAGCAGTTCTTC.